These 26 T cell receptor beta chains were sequenced from one sample in a study of vaccination and CD4 T cells after COVID-19. Cultured CD4+ T cells had their DNA profiled by the Oncomine TCR Beta short-read assay. TCRdb called the PCR reads again in MiXCR, with one record for every CDR3 protein. This sample has about 4,400 distinct CDR3 sequences, with 45% found just once. Treatment denoted: roughly nine-day PBMC culture with coronavirus spike peptide pools or control peptides (ViraFEST assay). These receptors have no known antigen. Sequencing was done on a sample of CD4+ T cells from blood, cultured in vitro. These receptor sequences come from a human donor who had recovered from COVID-19.

V usage is TRBV29-1 and J usage is TRBJ2-3; 7 bases match TRBD1. This CDR3 comprises 13 residues. CDR1 and CDR2 from the germline V gene are SQVTM and ANQGSEA. With V trimmed by 4 bases and J by 4 bases, 5 bases remained unmatched. CDR3 sequence (DNA): TGCAGCGTTGGAGGGGGCCAGTCAGATACGCAGTATTTT. Translation gives CSVGGGQSDTQYF.

Concerning this clonotype: Germline is not matched at one junction end, which may reflect a read error. The chain employs TRBV20-1 and TRBJ1-5; D is ambiguous. This CDR3 contains 14 residues. Germline V CDR1 and CDR2: DFQATT, SNEGSKA (reference sequence). This CDR3 is CSGVSGYSNQPRHF. The CDR3 region has the DNA TGCAGTGGGGTGAGTGGGTACAGCAATCAGCCCCGGCATTTT.

This clonotype was observed a few times. The chain employs TRBV19 and TRBJ1-5, with 7 bases that match TRBD1. V trimming: 8 bases; J trimming: 2 bases; junction bases outside the gene matches: 6. CDR1 is LNHDA, CDR2 SQIVND, per germline (reference sequence). The CDR3 covers 14 residues. CDR3 nucleotides: TGTGCCAGTGGCCGGCAGGGGGGCAATCAGCCCCAGCATTTT. Translating it yields CASGRQGGNQPQHF.

V usage is TRBV6-2 or TRBV6-3 and J usage is TRBJ1-2, with D maybe TRBD1 (5 bases). The CDR3 covers 12 residues. V was trimmed by 8 bases and J by 2 bases, leaving 9 bases between them. Per germline, CDR1 MNHEY and CDR2 SVGEGT. CDR3 in DNA: TGTGCCAGCGCCGACAGAAACTATGGCTACACCTTC. Its protein is CASADRNYGYTF.

The J gene is TRBJ2-3, the V gene TRBV20-1, with 7 bases lining up with TRBD1. Germline V CDR1 and CDR2: DFQATT, SNEGSKA (reference sequence). CDR3 size: 16 residues. The J segment lost 3 bases and the V segment lost 5 bases, leaving 14 bases of the junction unmatched. CDR3 DNA sequence: TGCAGTGCTGGATACAGGGGATGGGCGCTTACAGATACGCAGTATTTT. As protein: CSAGYRGWALTDTQYF.

The chain has TRBV19 and TRBJ2-1; 9 bases line up with TRBD1. Trimming at V came to 4 bases and at J to 9 bases, leaving 10 bases not matched to a gene. This CDR3 has 15 amino acids. Germline V CDR1 and CDR2: LNHDA, SQIVND (reference sequence). CDR3: CASSKRQGGSGEQFF. For the CDR3, the DNA is TGTGCCAGTAGTAAACGACAGGGGGGATCGGGTGAGCAGTTCTTC. The full variable domain, rest sourced from reference TRBV19 and TRBJ2-1, is DGGITQSPKYLFRKEGQNVTLSCEQNLNHDAMYWYRQDPGQGLRLIYYSQIVNDFQKGDIAEGYSVSREKKESFPLTVTSAQKNPTAFYLCASSKRQGGSGEQFFGPGTRLTVL.

The CDR3 DNA is TGTGCCAGTAGTATAGTTGGCTCCACGGGAGCTTTCTTT. Protein sequence: CASSIVGSTGAFF. This chain joins TRBV19 and TRBJ1-1, with D hard to call. Germline V gene sequence: CDR1 LNHDA, CDR2 SQIVND (reference sequence). The CDR3 sequence is 13 residues long. V lost 1 base and J 10 bases, leaving 13 bases between the germline ends. The whole variable domain, filled in from reference TRBV19 and TRBJ1-1, reads DGGITQSPKYLFRKEGQNVTLSCEQNLNHDAMYWYRQDPGQGLRLIYYSQIVNDFQKGDIAEGYSVSREKKESFPLTVTSAQKNPTAFYLCASSIVGSTGAFFGQGTRLTVV.

The chain employs TRBV9 and TRBJ1-2; D gene uncertain. Trimming took off 0 bases at V and 8 bases at J, with 14 bases between the two ends. Germline CDR1 SGDLS, CDR2 YYNGEE. This CDR3 contains 14 residues. DNA of the CDR3: TGTGCCAGCAGCGTAGAGGTTGCCTTGGGGGGCTACACCTTC. Translating it yields CASSVEVALGGYTF.

A few counts support this clonotype. The CDR3: CSARWQSNYGYTF. The CDR3 DNA reads as TGCAGTGCTAGGTGGCAATCAAACTATGGCTACACCTTC. The chain carries TRBV20-1 and TRBJ1-2; the D is unclear. Germline CDR1 and CDR2: DFQATT and SNEGSKA (reference sequence). The V end lost 3 bases, the J end lost 2 bases, and 10 bases lay between the germline ends. The CDR3 runs to 13 residues.

The chain is built from TRBV7-3 and TRBJ2-1, with D uncertain. Trimming removed 1 base at V and 9 bases at J, with 25 bases between. The V gene's germline CDR1 is SGHTA and CDR2 FQGTGA. This CDR3 has 18 residues. In DNA form, the CDR3 reads TGTGCCAGCAGCTTAAGGGCCGGGCCCGGCCCCAATGGCGCTGAGCAGTTCTTC. Translated: CASSLRAGPGPNGAEQFF.

This sequence joins TRBV9 and TRBJ1-5; a possible D gene is TRBD1 (6 bases). This CDR3 contains 15 residues. Germline assignment: CDR1 SGDLS and CDR2 YYNGEE. The V end lost 3 bases, the J end lost 6 bases, and 16 bases lay between the germline ends. CDR3 loop: CASSAGGASGQPQHF. For the CDR3, the DNA is TGTGCCAGCAGCGCCGGGGGGGCTTCAGGTCAGCCCCAGCATTTT. The whole variable domain, filled in from reference TRBV9 and TRBJ1-5, reads DSGVTQTPKHLITATGQRVTLRCSPRSGDLSVYWYQQSLDQGLQFLIQYYNGEERAKGNILERFSAQQFPDLHSELNLSSLELGDSALYFCASSAGGASGQPQHFGDGTRLSIL.

V usage is TRBV19 and J usage is TRBJ1-2, with 7 bases identical to TRBD1. The CDR3 has 13 residues. V was clipped by 4 bases and J by 2 bases; unmatched bases: 1. Germline V gives CDR1 LNHDA, CDR2 SQIVND (reference sequence). This chain's CDR3 is CASSRDRNYGYTF. The DNA for the CDR3 is TGTGCCAGTAGTAGGGACAGAAACTATGGCTACACCTTC.

CDR3 coding DNA: TGCAGTGCCAATAACCGAGGGGCAGGGCAAGAGACCCAGTACTTC. Translating gives CSANNRGAGQETQYF. The chain employs TRBV20-1 and TRBJ2-5; either TRBD1 or TRBD2 may supply D (5 bases each). The CDR3 is 15 residues long. Trimming stripped 6 bases from V and 2 bases from J, with 19 bases between. Germline assignment: CDR1 DFQATT and CDR2 SNEGSKA (reference sequence).

The chain carries TRBV12-3 or TRBV12-4 and TRBJ1-6, with no clear D. This CDR3 contains 16 residues. The ends were cut back, 6 bases at V and 3 bases at J, with 15 bases in the middle. CDR3 sequence (DNA): TGTGCCAGCAGCCCGGGAGGGATTCTCTATAATTCACCCCTCCACTTT. Its protein product is CASSPGGILYNSPLHF.

This chain uses TRBV7-2 with TRBJ2-3, with TRBD2 matching over 14 bases. Germline V lookup: CDR1 SGHTA, CDR2 FQGNSA. The CDR3 covers 18 residues. The junction had 5 bases not matched to a gene; V was cut back by 1 base and J by 2 bases. CDR3: CASSLERLAGGFTDTQYF. In nucleotides, the CDR3 is TGTGCCAGCAGCTTAGAGAGACTAGCGGGAGGGTTCACAGATACGCAGTATTTT.

This clonotype turned up a few times. V usage is TRBV30 and J usage is TRBJ2-2; no clear D gene. CDR3 length: 12 residues. Germline CDR1 reads GTSNPN; CDR2 reads SVGIG (reference sequence). Trimming stripped 2 bases from V and 8 bases from J, with 9 bases between. CDR3 in DNA: TGTGCCTGGAGTCCAAAAGAGGGGGAGCTGTTTTTT. Residues: CAWSPKEGELFF.

In DNA, the CDR3 is TGTGCCAGCAGGATAGCGTCGACCGGGGAGCTGTTTTTT. This sequence encodes CASRIASTGELFF. J is TRBJ2-2 and V is TRBV6-1, with D perhaps matching TRBD2 (5 bases). V was cut by 6 bases and J by 5 bases, with 10 bases left in between. This CDR3 comprises 13 residues. CDR1 is MNHNS, CDR2 SASEGT, per germline.

This clonotype occurred once. V usage is TRBV19 and J usage is TRBJ1-5; D is perhaps TRBD1 (6 bases). Germline lookup yields CDR1 LNHDA and CDR2 SQIVND (reference sequence). The V end lost 3 bases, the J end lost 7 bases, and 16 bases lay between the germline ends. The CDR3 loop spans 15 amino acids. The CDR3 protein is CASSIGGAQTQPQHF. CDR3 DNA sequence: TGTGCCAGTAGTATCGGGGGGGCTCAAACACAGCCCCAGCATTTT. The full variable domain, rest sourced from reference TRBV19 and TRBJ1-5, is DGGITQSPKYLFRKEGQNVTLSCEQNLNHDAMYWYRQDPGQGLRLIYYSQIVNDFQKGDIAEGYSVSREKKESFPLTVTSAQKNPTAFYLCASSIGGAQTQPQHFGDGTRLSIL.

This sequence joins TRBV6-1 and TRBJ1-2, with TRBD1 matching over 8 bases. Looked up from germline, CDR1 is MNHNS and CDR2 is SASEGT. V shed 6 bases, J shed 3 bases, and the junction held 6 bases outside the gene matches. The length of the CDR3 is 14 residues. CDR3 region: CASRTGESHYGYTF. DNA for the CDR3: TGTGCCAGCAGGACAGGGGAATCACACTATGGCTACACCTTC.

The chain is built from TRBV25-1 and TRBJ1-4; possibly TRBD1 for D (6 bases). Germline CDR1 reads MGHDK; CDR2 reads SYGVNS. The CDR3 consists of 16 residues. The V and J ends lost 3 bases and 7 bases respectively, with 18 bases between them. In DNA, the CDR3 is TGTGCCAGCAGTGAGATCCGAGGGGGATGGGGTGAAAAACTGTTTTTT. This translates into CASSEIRGGWGEKLFF.

This clonotype is labeled as large (0.1 to 1%). The gene calls are TRBV11-3 and TRBJ2-7, with 8 nucleotides matching TRBD2. The CDR3 has 13 amino acids. The junction had 6 bases not matched to a gene; V was cut back by 4 bases and J by 7 bases. Germline assignment: CDR1 SGHNT and CDR2 YENEEA. CDR3 protein: CASSSGLAREQYF. In DNA form, the CDR3 reads TGTGCCAGCAGCTCCGGACTAGCTCGTGAGCAGTACTTC. Full variable domain (remainder filled in from reference TRBV11-3 and TRBJ2-7): EAGVVQSPRYKIIEKKQPVAFWCNPISGHNTLYWYLQNLGQGPELLIRYENEEAVDDSQLPKDRFSAERLKGVDSTLKIQPAELGDSAVYLCASSSGLAREQYFGPGTRLTVT.

The V and J genes are TRBV20-1 and TRBJ2-5; 12 nucleotides line up with TRBD2. V lost 4 bases to trimming and J lost 5 bases; unmatched junction nucleotides: 5. The CDR3 covers 14 residues. Germline V lookup: CDR1 DFQATT, CDR2 SNEGSKA (reference sequence). The CDR3 reads CSAKLAGGRETQYF. As DNA, the CDR3 is TGCAGTGCTAAACTAGCGGGGGGACGGGAGACCCAGTACTTC.

This clonotype appeared once. The J gene is TRBJ2-7, the V gene TRBV20-1, with D perhaps TRBD1 or TRBD2 (6 bases each). Germline V gives CDR1 DFQATT, CDR2 SNEGSKA (reference sequence). Trimming stripped 3 bases from V and 3 bases from J, with 15 bases between. CDR3 length: 14 amino acids. The CDR3, as DNA: TGCAGTGCTAGTTCGGGGGCCGATAACTACGAGCAGTACTTC. Translation: CSASSGADNYEQYF.

This chain connects TRBV27 to TRBJ2-7; D possibly corresponds to TRBD2 (6 bases). CDR3 size: 14 residues. The germline V and J ends were trimmed by 0 bases and 3 bases, with 9 bases remaining between them. Germline CDR1 and CDR2: MNHEY and SMNVEV (reference sequence). For the CDR3, the DNA is TGTGCCAGCAGTTTATCGTCGCGGGGCTACGAGCAGTACTTC. Protein product: CASSLSSRGYEQYF.

The genes are TRBV7-6 and TRBJ2-5; 11 nucleotides align to TRBD2. Germline lookup yields CDR1 SGHVS and CDR2 FNYEAQ. The CDR3 length is 17 residues. The V gene end was trimmed by 0 bases and the J gene end by 4 bases; junction bases not matched to a gene: 7. This chain's CDR3 is CASSLALTSGSRETQYF. In nucleotides, the CDR3 is TGTGCCAGCAGCTTAGCGCTCACTAGCGGGAGTCGAGAGACCCAGTACTTC.

This chain joins TRBV5-6 and TRBJ1-6, with 8 bases fitting TRBD1. The CDR3 is made up of 17 amino acids. CDR1 SGHDT and CDR2 YYEEEE come from the germline V gene. The J segment lost 7 bases and the V segment lost 4 bases, leaving 13 bases of the junction unmatched. CDR3: CASSQGRLTGGNSPLHF. Written as DNA, the CDR3 is TGTGCCAGCAGCCAAGGAAGGCTAACAGGGGGGAATTCACCCCTCCACTTT.